This T cell receptor (beta chain) emerged from a study of T cell responses to AZD1222 COVID-19 vaccine. Regarding the study as a whole: A reported finding is that nearly half of spike-specific TCRs target unmutated variant regions.

Concerning this clone: Its antigen is still unknown.

Measured with immunoSEQ multiplex PCR; TCRdb has only the in-frame clones, and not every one. The data show roughly 70,000 clones, with 85% seen just once and approximately 20% held by the top ten. The V segment lost 5 bases and the J segment 2 bases; nucleotides outside the gene matches: 3. Per germline, CDR1 MNHEY and CDR2 SVGAGI. The CDR3 extends over 14 amino acids. V usage is TRBV6-5 and J usage is TRBJ1-5, with 7 positions matching TRBD1. This sequence originates from an adult in good health. Sequencing used peripheral blood, obtained on day 0 of AZD1222 vaccination. Here the CDR3 reads CASSLDRGNQPQHF. Here the CDR3 DNA reads TGTGCCAGCAGTCTCGACAGGGGCAATCAGCCCCAGCATTTT.